This T cell receptor beta chain was retrieved from a study of response to subunit inactivated influenza vaccine. Trimming at V came to 8 bases and at J to 1 base, leaving 4 bases not matched to a gene. The CDR3 extends over 15 amino acids. Germline values: CDR1 SEHNR, CDR2 FQNEAQ (reference sequence). A single record per CDR3 protein comes from TCRdb applying MiXCR to the RT-PCR reads. This repertoire shows about 480,000 distinct CDR3 sequences, 25% found once; its top ten account for approximately 1.9%. This chain uses TRBV7-9 with TRBJ2-2; TRBD2 matches at 10 bases. Material: CD4+ T cells sorted from PBMCs, obtained about 5 days after vaccination. The source of this sequence is a man over 45 who received an inactivated influenza vaccine. The CDR3 loop is CASGSGRGNTGELFF. For the CDR3, the DNA is TGTGCCAGCGGAAGCGGGAGGGGGAACACCGGGGAGCTGTTTTTT.